This TCR beta chain was sequenced in a study of blood T cells in healthy people across ages. V was pared by 0 bases and J by 4 bases, with 7 bases between. Germline V gene data show CDR1 as SEHNR and CDR2 as FQNEAQ (reference sequence). This CDR3 contains 14 residues. The use of a sample-barcoded 5' primer and a J-beta primer mix characterized a second PCR of roughly 6 to 12 cycles. TCRdb analysed the 5' RACE reads with MiXCR anew, one entry per CDR3 protein. The table has about 570,000 distinct CDR3 sequences, about 25% seen once. This same sample was also taken into another study, of T cells of mothers and their children.

The sequence was collected from a boy younger than 10 in good health. The rearrangement links TRBV7-9 to TRBJ2-1; D not certain. The sequencing input was blood. CDR3: CASSLASDYNEQFF. The CDR3 DNA is TGTGCCAGCAGCTTAGCGTCAGATTACAATGAGCAGTTCTTC.